The present entry profiles one TCR beta chain with its context. Dosing: nivolumab 3 mg/kg IV, weeks 1, 4, 7, 10, then every two weeks to week 26. This entry belongs to a study of ipilimumab plus nivolumab after autologous stem cell transplantation. Study at large: Median doses per patient: roughly five ipilimumab, about 8 nivolumab.

Germline CDR1 and CDR2: SEHNR and FQNEAQ (reference sequence). The CDR3 consists of 14 residues. Trimming pared 0 bases from V and 2 bases from J, leaving 8 bases between. The assay was immunoSEQ multiplex PCR, and TCRdb's table has in-frame clones only and misses some. The data contain just over 40,000 clones, about 91% of them seen just once; the ten biggest clones take up approximately 0.92%. This receptor was obtained from a male donor with multiple myeloma. Sequences were derived from PBMCs, sampled in a trial of ipilimumab plus nivolumab as post-transplant consolidation. The V call is TRBV7-9, the J call TRBJ2-7; the D gene is possibly TRBD2 (6 bases). The CDR3 sequence: CASSLAERAYEQYF. The CDR3 nucleotides are TGTGCCAGCAGCTTAGCTGAGCGGGCCTACGAGCAGTACTTC.